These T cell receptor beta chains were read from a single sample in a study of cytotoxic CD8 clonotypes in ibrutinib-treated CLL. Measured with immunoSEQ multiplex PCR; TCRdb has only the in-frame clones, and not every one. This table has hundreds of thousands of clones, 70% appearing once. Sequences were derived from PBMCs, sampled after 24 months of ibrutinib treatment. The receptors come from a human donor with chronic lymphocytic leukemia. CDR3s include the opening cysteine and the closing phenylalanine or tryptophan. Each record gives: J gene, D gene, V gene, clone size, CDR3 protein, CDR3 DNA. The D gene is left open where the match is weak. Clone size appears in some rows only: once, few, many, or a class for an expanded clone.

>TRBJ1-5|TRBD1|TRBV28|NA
CASRNAQGDQPQHF
TGTGCCAGCAGAAACGCACAGGGGGATCAGCCCCAGCATTTT
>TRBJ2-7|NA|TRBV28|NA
CASSFLAGYEQYF
TGTGCCAGCAGTTTTCTGGCAGGGTACGAGCAGTACTTC
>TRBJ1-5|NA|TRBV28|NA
CASKRLAPQGPQHF
TGTGCCAGCAAACGTCTGGCCCCCCAGGGGCCCCAGCATTTT
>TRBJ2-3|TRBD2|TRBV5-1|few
CASRPGLAGIDTQYF
TGCGCCAGCAGACCGGGACTAGCGGGAATCGATACGCAGTATTTT
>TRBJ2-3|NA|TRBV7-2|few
CASSQFQGTDTQYF
TGTGCCAGCAGCCAATTTCAGGGGACAGATACGCAGTATTTT
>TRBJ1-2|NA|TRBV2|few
CASHRGSDGTYGYTF
TGTGCCAGCCACAGAGGGTCAGACGGAACTTATGGCTACACCTTC
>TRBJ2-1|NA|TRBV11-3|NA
CASSREGRKDNEQFF
TGTGCCAGCAGCCGAGAGGGAAGGAAGGACAATGAGCAGTTCTTC
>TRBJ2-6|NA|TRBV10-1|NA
CASSDHAGAGANVLTF
TGCGCCAGCAGTGATCATGCGGGGGCGGGGGCCAACGTCCTGACTTTC
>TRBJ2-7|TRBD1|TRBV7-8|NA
CASSSTGTGFYEQYF
TGTGCCAGCAGCTCAACCGGGACAGGGTTTTACGAGCAGTACTTC
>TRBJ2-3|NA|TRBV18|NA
CASSYSEAPDTQYF
TGTGCCAGCTCATACTCGGAGGCCCCAGATACGCAGTATTTT
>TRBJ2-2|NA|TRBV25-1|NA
CASSEYLVEDTGELFF
TGTGCCAGCAGTGAATACCTCGTTGAAGACACCGGGGAGCTGTTTTTT
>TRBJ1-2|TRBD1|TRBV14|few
CASSPGTGYGYTF
TGTGCCAGCAGCCCGGGGACAGGCTATGGCTACACCTTC
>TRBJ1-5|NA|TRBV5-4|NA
CAISTAKQNQPQHF
TGTGCCATATCAACAGCGAAACAAAATCAGCCCCAGCATTTT
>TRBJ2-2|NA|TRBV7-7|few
CASSLQAEHTGELFF
TGTGCTAGCAGCTTACAAGCGGAGCACACCGGGGAGCTGTTTTTT
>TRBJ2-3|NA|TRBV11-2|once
CASSLDGLTTDTQYF
TGTGCCAGCAGCTTAGATGGCCTGACCACAGATACGCAGTATTTT
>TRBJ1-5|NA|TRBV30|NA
CAWSSQGQQPQHF
TGTGCCTGGAGTTCCCAGGGACAACAGCCCCAGCATTTT
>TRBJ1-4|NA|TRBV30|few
CAWSAGGKEKLFF
TGTGCCTGGAGCGCGGGGGGCAAAGAAAAACTGTTTTTT
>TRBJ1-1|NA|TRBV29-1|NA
CSVRQVMNTEAFF
TGCAGCGTCCGACAGGTAATGAACACTGAAGCTTTCTTT
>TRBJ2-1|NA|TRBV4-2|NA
CASSQVALRDSYNEQFF
TGTGCCAGCAGCCAAGTCGCGTTGCGGGACTCCTACAATGAGCAGTTCTTC
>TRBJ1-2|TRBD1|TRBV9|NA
CASSPGTEYYGYTF
TGTGCCAGCAGCCCCGGGACAGAATACTATGGCTACACCTTC
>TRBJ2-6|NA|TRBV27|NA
CASSLTSGANVLTF
TGTGCCAGCAGTTTAACCTCTGGGGCCAACGTCCTGACTTTC
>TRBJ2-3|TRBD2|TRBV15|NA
CATSRRSSGRGDTQYF
TGTGCCACCAGCAGGAGGTCTAGCGGGAGGGGAGATACGCAGTATTTT
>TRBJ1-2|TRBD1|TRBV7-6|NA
CASSPGQGAGGYTF
TGTGCCAGCAGCCCGGGACAGGGGGCCGGTGGCTACACCTTC
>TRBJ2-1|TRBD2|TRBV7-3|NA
CASSWTSGTHNEQFF
TGTGCCAGCAGCTGGACTAGCGGGACGCACAATGAGCAGTTCTTC
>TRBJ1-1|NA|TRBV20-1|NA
CSAAPNTEAFF
TGCAGTGCTGCCCCGAACACTGAAGCTTTCTTT
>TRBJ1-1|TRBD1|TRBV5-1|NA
CASIGTGNTEAFF
TGCGCCAGCATTGGGACAGGGAACACTGAAGCTTTCTTT
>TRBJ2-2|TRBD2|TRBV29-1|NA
CSPVLAGKVGELFF
TGCAGCCCGGTCCTAGCGGGAAAGGTCGGGGAGCTGTTTTTT
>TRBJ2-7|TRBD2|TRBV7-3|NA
CASSFGLGSYEQYF
TGTGCCAGCAGCTTCGGACTAGGCTCCTACGAGCAGTACTTC
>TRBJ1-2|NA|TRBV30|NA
CAWSVTQGYGYTF
TGTGCCTGGAGTGTAACCCAGGGCTATGGCTACACCTTC
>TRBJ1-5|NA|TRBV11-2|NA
CASSPDGLANQPQHF
TGTGCCAGCAGCCCTGACGGGTTAGCAAATCAGCCCCAGCATTTT
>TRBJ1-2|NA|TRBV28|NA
CASTRGLLFYTF
TGTGCCAGCACCAGGGGCCTTCTATTCTACACCTTC
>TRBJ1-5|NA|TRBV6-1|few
CATSRWDGNQPQHF
TGTGCCACTTCGCGATGGGACGGTAATCAGCCCCAGCATTTT
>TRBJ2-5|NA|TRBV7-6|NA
CASSLPGLTQYF
TGTGCCAGCAGCTTACCGGGATTGACCCAGTACTTC
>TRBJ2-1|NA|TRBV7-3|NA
CASSPGQTYNEQLF
TGTGCCAGCAGCCCGGGACAAACCTACAATGAGCAGCTCTTC
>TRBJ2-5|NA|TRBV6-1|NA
CASNGTPQETQYF
TGTGCCAGCAACGGGACACCACAAGAGACCCAGTACTTC
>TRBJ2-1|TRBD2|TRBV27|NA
CASSPSSGRGKEQFF
TGTGCCAGCAGTCCGTCTAGCGGGAGGGGAAAAGAGCAGTTCTTC
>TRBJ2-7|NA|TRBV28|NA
CASSRDQTYEQYF
TGTGCCAGCAGTCGGGACCAGACCTACGAGCAGTACTTC
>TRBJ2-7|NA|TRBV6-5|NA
CASSYSWGPEIYEQYF
TGTGCCAGCAGTTACTCCTGGGGGCCGGAGATCTACGAGCAGTACTTC
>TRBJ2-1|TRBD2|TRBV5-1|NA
CASSLVAGFYNEQFF
TGCGCCAGCAGCTTGGTAGCGGGGTTCTACAATGAGCAGTTCTTC
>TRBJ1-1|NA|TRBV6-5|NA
CASSYSMDTEAFF
TGTGCCAGCAGTTACTCGATGGACACTGAAGCTTTCTTT
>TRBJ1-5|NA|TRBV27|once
CASSLGSSNQPQHF
TGTGCCAGCAGTTTGGGCAGCTCTAATCAGCCCCAGCATTTT
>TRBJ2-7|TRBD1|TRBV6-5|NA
CASSYSTGGLYEQYF
TGTGCCAGCAGTTACTCGACAGGGGGACTTTACGAGCAGTACTTC
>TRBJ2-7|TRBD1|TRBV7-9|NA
CASSRSGTGGVEQYF
TGTGCCAGCAGCCGCTCCGGGACAGGGGGTGTCGAGCAGTACTTC
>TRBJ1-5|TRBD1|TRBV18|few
CASSPYRGEENQPQHF
TGTGCCAGCTCACCATACAGGGGGGAAGAGAATCAGCCCCAGCATTTT
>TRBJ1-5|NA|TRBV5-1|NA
CASSYRGSQPQHF
TGCGCCAGCAGCTACCGGGGAAGTCAGCCCCAGCATTTT
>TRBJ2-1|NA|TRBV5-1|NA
CASSLMRGRREQFF
TGCGCCAGCAGCTTGATGCGGGGCCGGAGAGAGCAGTTCTTC
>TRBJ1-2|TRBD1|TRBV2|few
CASRTQGADGYTF
TGTGCCAGCAGGACACAGGGGGCTGATGGCTACACCTTC
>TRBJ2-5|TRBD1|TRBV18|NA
CASSPPGQFSETQYF
TGTGCCAGCTCACCCCCGGGACAGTTTTCGGAGACCCAGTACTTC
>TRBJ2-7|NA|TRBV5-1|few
CASSWGASYEQYF
TGCGCCAGCAGCTGGGGGGCCTCCTACGAGCAGTACTTC
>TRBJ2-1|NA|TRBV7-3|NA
CASSLIGYEQFF
TGTGCCAGCAGCTTAATTGGGTATGAGCAGTTCTTC
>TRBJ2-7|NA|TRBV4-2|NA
CASSQDLERTEQYF
TGTGCCAGCAGCCAAGATCTTGAGAGGACTGAGCAGTACTTC
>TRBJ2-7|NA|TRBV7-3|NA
CASSLDGAEQYF
TGTGCCAGCAGCTTAGATGGTGCCGAGCAGTACTTC
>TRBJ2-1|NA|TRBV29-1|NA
CSVPAGVGNEQFF
TGCAGCGTCCCCGCTGGGGTTGGGAATGAGCAGTTCTTC